The source of this TCR beta chain is a study of T cells in Graves' hyperthyroidism and ophthalmopathy. RNA transcripts provided the source from which TCR beta CDR3 regions were amplified. TCR CDR3 regions were first amplified by RT-PCR with HTBI primers. TCRdb called the multiplex PCR reads again in MiXCR, with one record for every CDR3 protein. The sample yields 380,000 or so distinct CDR3 sequences, over 11% seen once. Stability of Graves' hyperthyroidism was defined as absent ophthalmopathy progression within 18 months. Exclusion criteria comprised uncontrolled infection, other autoimmune disease, pregnancy or lactation. In germline, CDR1 is PRHDT, CDR2 FYEKMQ (reference sequence). The V gene lost 3 bases and the J gene lost 0 bases, with 11 bases spanning the gap. CDR3 length equals 15 residues.

The clonotype comes from a woman in her thirties with Graves' hyperthyroidism. The chain links TRBV13 to TRBJ1-1; D perhaps matches TRBD1 (5 bases). Sequenced: blood. CDR3 region: CASSLGPRMNTEAFF. CDR3 DNA: TGTGCCAGCAGCTTGGGACCGCGAATGAACACTGAAGCTTTCTTT.